Given below is one T cell receptor (beta chain) in context. Its target is unknown. Sequencing of cultured CD4+ T cell DNA used the Oncomine TCR Beta short-read assay. TCRdb re-analysed the PCR reads in MiXCR, keeping a single row per CDR3 protein. The sample contains a few thousand distinct CDR3 sequences, 30% to 35% of which appear only once. The sample is drawn from a study of vaccination and CD4 T cells after COVID-19. In the study overall: A vaccine, either BNT162b2 or mRNA-1273, was given to participants in two doses. Findings of the study overall: Post-vaccination, and not before, a median roughly 90% of reactive clones appeared in convalescent patients.

Treatment noted: approximately nine-day PBMC culture with coronavirus spike peptide pools or control peptides (ViraFEST assay). ViraFEST used peptide pools to expand antigen-specific T cells and subsequently sequenced their TCRs. A half-volume replacement of the medium with fresh IL-2 medium was performed on days 3 and 7. CDR3 size: 16 residues. From germline, CDR1 is SGHRS and CDR2 YFSETQ. V lost 3 bases and J lost 5, with 20 bases in between. Specimen: CD4+ T cells from blood, cultured in vitro. The sequence was obtained from a human donor who had recovered from COVID-19. This chain links TRBV5-1 with TRBJ1-1, with D unclear. The CDR3 region is CASSYTRDRMGTEAFF. The CDR3 DNA is TGCGCCAGCAGCTATACCAGAGACCGGATGGGGACTGAAGCTTTCTTT.